The present T cell receptor (beta chain) was sequenced within a study of cytomegalovirus exposure and HLA in healthy donors. A word on this clone: Its antigen is unknown.

Findings and limits, study-wide: Accurate HLA-A and HLA-B prediction from TCR beta sequences was reported for most subjects. Among donors in an Asian-associated ancestry cluster, a later analysis reportedly found fewer N-insertions than the roughly 730-donor mean.

PCR was performed using 60 Vbeta and 13 Jbeta primers. Authors' processing steps: In a later analysis, the count reached tens of millions of unique TCR beta chains, with 10 million to 11 million shared. Profiling relied on immunoSEQ multiplex PCR, and the TCRdb table lists in-frame clones only, not all of them. For V, J and clone size, that table is used; D and trimming come from the DNA. The sample contains 220,000 or so clones, 70% to 85% of which appear only once. Germline V lookup: CDR1 SGHTA, CDR2 FQGTGA. V lost 6 bases to trimming and J lost 3 bases, with 15 bases between them. CDR3 length: 14 amino acids.

The clonotype comes from a middle-aged man in good health and CMV-seronegative. The J gene is TRBJ2-7, the V gene TRBV7-3; D possibly corresponds to TRBD2 (7 bases). The specimen sequenced was PBMCs. The CDR3 DNA sequence: TGTGCCAGCAGTTTTAGAGGGGGGGACTACGAGCAGTACTTC. It encodes CASSFRGGDYEQYF.